These T cell receptor beta chains were read from a single sample in a study of OX40 agonist ivuxolimab in advanced cancers. Sequencing was performed with immunoSEQ multiplex PCR; in TCRdb, only in-frame clones are kept and a portion is missing. Among 92,000 or so clones listed, 84% were seen once. The starting material was CD4+ or CD8+ T cells sorted from blood, obtained in a trial of the OX40 agonist ivuxolimab. The receptors derive from an adult with an advanced solid tumor such as melanoma, head and neck, liver or kidney cancer. Each CDR3 is given with its conserved first and last residue. The D gene is left open where the match is weak.

cdr3_length,d_call,j_call,v_call,cdr3_aa
19,TRBD2,TRBJ2-1,TRBV7-2,CASSLKGTSGTGGYNEQFF
15,TRBD1,TRBJ1-2,TRBV10-3,CAISEPGQGSYGYTF
16,TRBD2,TRBJ2-3,TRBV12-5,CASGLGIAGATDTQYF
15,TRBD2,TRBJ2-2,TRBV7-2,CASSFGLAGTGELFF
18,TRBD2,TRBJ2-3,TRBV11-2,CASSLGLAGGHTADTQYF
17,TRBD1,TRBJ2-1,TRBV11-3,CASSSRTGTGGYNEQFF
15,TRBD1,-,TRBV14,CASSQELTGDYEQYF
14,-,TRBJ1-5,TRBV5-1,CASSLSSDGQPQHF
14,TRBD2,TRBJ2-7,TRBV7-2,CASSLRGRDHEQYF
16,TRBD2,TRBJ2-7,TRBV4-2,CASSPRLAGVSYEQYF
13,-,TRBJ1-2,TRBV11-3,CASSLWSRDGYTF
16,-,TRBJ1-2,TRBV18,CASSPIDTLNYYGYTF
15,-,TRBJ2-7,TRBV27,CASSLSGARRSEQYF
15,-,TRBJ2-2,TRBV15,CATSRGLQDTGELFF
13,-,TRBJ2-7,TRBV29-1,CSVEGGGGREQYF
15,TRBD2,TRBJ2-1,TRBV30,CAWSRLAGGRYEQFF
16,-,TRBJ1-2,TRBV6-6,CASSYGSGEVNYGYTF
15,TRBD2,TRBJ2-1,TRBV4-2,CASRLAGVASNEQFF
16,TRBD1,TRBJ1-5,TRBV5-6,CASSLGQGSHFQPQHF
15,TRBD2,TRBJ2-7,TRBV6-1,CASRGSGEISYEQYF